This TCR beta chain was profiled in a study of T cell responses to AZD1222 COVID-19 vaccine. Regarding the study as a whole: Of the AZD1222 recipients, only six or seven were seropositive at baseline. Clonal diversity was possibly underestimated, and the donors were mostly white British, with more females.

The table came from immunoSEQ multiplex PCR; TCRdb's copy has only in-frame clones and leaves some out. The profile shows about 150,000 clones, roughly nine tenths of them singletons. A note on this clone: Its antigen is currently unknown.

The ends were cut back, 0 bases at V and 0 bases at J, with 9 bases in the middle. Germline V lookup: CDR1 SGDLS, CDR2 YYNGEE. The CDR3 sequence is 15 residues long. The V call is TRBV9, the J call TRBJ1-2; unclear D gene. The sample in question was peripheral blood, obtained on day 0 of MenACWY control vaccination. This sequence originates from an adult in good health. CDR3 region: CASSVGAEANYGYTF. The CDR3 DNA sequence: TGTGCCAGCAGCGTAGGGGCAGAAGCTAACTATGGCTACACCTTC.